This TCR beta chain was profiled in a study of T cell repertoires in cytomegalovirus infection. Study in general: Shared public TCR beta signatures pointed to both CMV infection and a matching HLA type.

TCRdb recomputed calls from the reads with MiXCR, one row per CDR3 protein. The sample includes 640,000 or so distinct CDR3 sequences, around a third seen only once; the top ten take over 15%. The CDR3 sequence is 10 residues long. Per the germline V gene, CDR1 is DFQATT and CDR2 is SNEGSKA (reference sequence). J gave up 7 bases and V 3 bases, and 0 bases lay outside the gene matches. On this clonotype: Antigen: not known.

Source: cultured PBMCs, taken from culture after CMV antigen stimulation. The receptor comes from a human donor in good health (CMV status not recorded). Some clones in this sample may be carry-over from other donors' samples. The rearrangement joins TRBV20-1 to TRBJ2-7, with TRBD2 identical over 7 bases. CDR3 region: CSASSGEQYF. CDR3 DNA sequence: TGCAGTGCTAGTAGCGGGGAGCAGTACTTC.